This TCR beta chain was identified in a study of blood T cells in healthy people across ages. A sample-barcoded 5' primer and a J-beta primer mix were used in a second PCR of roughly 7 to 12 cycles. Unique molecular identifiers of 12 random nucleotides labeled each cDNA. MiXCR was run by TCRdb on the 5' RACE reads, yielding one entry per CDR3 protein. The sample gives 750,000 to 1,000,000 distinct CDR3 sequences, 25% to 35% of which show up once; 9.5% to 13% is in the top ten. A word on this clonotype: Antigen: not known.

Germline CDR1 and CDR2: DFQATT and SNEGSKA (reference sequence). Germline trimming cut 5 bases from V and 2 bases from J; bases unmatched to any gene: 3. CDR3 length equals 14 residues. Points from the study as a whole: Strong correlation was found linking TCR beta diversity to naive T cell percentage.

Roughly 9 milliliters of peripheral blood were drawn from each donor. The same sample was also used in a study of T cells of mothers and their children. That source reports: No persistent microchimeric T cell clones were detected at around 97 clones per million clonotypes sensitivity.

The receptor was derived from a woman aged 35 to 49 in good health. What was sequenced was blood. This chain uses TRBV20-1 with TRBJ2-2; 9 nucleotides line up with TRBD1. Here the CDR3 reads CSAWTGANTGELFF. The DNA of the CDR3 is TGCAGTGCTTGGACAGGGGCAAACACCGGGGAGCTGTTTTTT.